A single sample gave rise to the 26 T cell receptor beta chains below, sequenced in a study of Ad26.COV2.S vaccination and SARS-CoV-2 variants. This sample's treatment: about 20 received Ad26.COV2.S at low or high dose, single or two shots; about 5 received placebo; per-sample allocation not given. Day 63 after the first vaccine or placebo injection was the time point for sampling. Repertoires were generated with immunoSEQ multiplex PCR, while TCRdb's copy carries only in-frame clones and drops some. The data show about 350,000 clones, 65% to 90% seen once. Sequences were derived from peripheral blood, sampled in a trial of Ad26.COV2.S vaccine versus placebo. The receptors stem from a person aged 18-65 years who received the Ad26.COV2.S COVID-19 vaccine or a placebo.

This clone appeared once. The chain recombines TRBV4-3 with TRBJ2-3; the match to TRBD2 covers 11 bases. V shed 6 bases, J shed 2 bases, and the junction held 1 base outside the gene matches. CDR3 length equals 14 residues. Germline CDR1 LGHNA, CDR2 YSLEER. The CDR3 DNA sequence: TGCGCCAGCAGGGGACTAGCGGACACAGATACGCAGTATTTT. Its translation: CASRGLADTDTQYF.

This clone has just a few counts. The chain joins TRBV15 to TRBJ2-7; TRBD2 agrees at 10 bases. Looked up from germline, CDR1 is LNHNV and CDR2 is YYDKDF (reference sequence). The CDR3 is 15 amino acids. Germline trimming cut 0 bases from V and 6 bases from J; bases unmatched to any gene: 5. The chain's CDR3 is CATSREGAGGSEQYF. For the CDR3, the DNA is TGTGCCACCAGCAGAGAAGGAGCGGGGGGGTCCGAGCAGTACTTC.

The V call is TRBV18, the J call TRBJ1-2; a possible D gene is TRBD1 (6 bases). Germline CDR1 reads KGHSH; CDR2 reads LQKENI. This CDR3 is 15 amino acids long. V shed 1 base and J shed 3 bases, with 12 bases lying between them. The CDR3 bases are TGTGCCAGCTCACCACTGGTTAGGACAGACTATGGCTACACCTTC. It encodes CASSPLVRTDYGYTF. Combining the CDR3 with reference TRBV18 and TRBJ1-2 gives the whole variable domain NAGVMQNPRHLVRRRGQEARLRCSPMKGHSHVYWYRQLPEEGLKFMVYLQKENIIDESGMPKERFSAEFPKEGPSILRIQQVVRGDSAAYFCASSPLVRTDYGYTFGSGTRLTVV.

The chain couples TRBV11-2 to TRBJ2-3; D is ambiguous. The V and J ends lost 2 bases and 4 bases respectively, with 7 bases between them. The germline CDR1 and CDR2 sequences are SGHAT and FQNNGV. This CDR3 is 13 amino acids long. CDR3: CASSLRAPDTQYF. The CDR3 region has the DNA TGTGCCAGCAGCTTAAGAGCGCCAGATACGCAGTATTTT.

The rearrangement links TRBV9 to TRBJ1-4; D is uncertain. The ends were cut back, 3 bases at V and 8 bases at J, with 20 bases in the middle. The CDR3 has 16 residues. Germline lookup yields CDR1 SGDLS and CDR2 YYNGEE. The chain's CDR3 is CASSASGLGVGEKLFF. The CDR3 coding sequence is TGTGCCAGCAGCGCCAGCGGGTTGGGAGTTGGGGAAAAACTGTTTTTT.

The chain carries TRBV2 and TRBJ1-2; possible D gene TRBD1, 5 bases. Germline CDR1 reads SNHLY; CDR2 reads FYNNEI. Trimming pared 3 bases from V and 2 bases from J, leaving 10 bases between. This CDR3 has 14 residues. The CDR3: CASSDGATNYGYTF. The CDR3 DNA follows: TGTGCCAGCAGTGACGGGGCCACGAACTATGGCTACACCTTC.

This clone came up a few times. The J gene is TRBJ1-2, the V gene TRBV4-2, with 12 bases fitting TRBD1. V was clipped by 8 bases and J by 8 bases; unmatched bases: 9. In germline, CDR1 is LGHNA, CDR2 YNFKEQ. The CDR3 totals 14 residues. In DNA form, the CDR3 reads TGTGCCAGCGCACCGGGACAGGGGGCTGAAGGCTACACCTTC. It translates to CASAPGQGAEGYTF.

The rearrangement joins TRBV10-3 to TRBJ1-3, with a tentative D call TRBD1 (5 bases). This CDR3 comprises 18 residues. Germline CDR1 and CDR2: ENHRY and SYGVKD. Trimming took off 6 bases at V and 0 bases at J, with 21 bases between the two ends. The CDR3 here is CAISTYSSTASSGNTIYF. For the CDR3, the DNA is TGTGCCATCAGCACCTACTCCTCGACAGCCTCCTCTGGAAACACCATATATTTT.

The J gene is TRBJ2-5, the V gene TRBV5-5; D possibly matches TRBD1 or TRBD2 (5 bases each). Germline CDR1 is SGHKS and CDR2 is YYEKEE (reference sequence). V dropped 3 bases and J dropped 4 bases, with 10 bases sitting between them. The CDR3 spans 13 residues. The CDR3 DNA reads TGTGCCAGCAGCTGGGGTGGGGGAGAGACCCAGTACTTC. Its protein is CASSWGGGETQYF.

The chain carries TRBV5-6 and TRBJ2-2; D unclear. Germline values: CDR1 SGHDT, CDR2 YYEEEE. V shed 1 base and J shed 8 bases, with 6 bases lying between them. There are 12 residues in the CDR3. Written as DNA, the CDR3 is TGTGCCAGCAGCTTGAATACGGGGGAGCTGTTTTTT. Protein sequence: CASSLNTGELFF.

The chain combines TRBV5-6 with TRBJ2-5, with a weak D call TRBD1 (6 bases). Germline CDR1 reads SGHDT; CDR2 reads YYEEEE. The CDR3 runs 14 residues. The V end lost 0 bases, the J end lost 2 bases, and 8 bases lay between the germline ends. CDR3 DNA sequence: TGTGCCAGCAGCTTGGGGACAGTACAAGAGACCCAGTACTTC. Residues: CASSLGTVQETQYF. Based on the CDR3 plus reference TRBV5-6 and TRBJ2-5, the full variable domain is DAGVTQSPTHLIKTRGQQVTLRCSPKSGHDTVSWYQQALGQGPQFIFQYYEEEERQRGNFPDRFSGHQFPNYSSELNVNALLLGDSALYLCASSLGTVQETQYFGPGTRLLVL.

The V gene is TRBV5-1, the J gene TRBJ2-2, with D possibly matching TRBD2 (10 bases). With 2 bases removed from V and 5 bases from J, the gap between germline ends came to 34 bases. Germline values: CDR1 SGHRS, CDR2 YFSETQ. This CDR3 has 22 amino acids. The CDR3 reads CASSFTITSGQGLAGATGELFF. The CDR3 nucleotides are TGCGCCAGCAGCTTTACCATAACATCGGGACAGGGTCTAGCGGGAGCGACCGGGGAGCTGTTTTTT. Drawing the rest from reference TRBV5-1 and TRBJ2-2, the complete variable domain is KAGVTQTPRYLIKTRGQQVTLSCSPISGHRSVSWYQQTPGQGLQFLFEYFSETQRNKGNFPGRFSGRQFSNSRSEMNVSTLELGDSALYLCASSFTITSGQGLAGATGELFFGEGSRLTVL.

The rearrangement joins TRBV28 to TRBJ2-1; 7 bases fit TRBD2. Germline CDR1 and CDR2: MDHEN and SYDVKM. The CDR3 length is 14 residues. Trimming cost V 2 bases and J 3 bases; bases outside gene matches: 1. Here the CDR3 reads CASSLGGSYNEQFF. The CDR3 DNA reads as TGTGCCAGCAGTTTAGGCGGGAGCTACAATGAGCAGTTCTTC. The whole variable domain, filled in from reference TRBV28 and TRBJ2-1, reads DVKVTQSSRYLVKRTGEKVFLECVQDMDHENMFWYRQDPGLGLRLIYFSYDVKMKEKGDIPEGYSVSREKKERFSLILESASTNQTSMYLCASSLGGSYNEQFFGPGTRLTVL.

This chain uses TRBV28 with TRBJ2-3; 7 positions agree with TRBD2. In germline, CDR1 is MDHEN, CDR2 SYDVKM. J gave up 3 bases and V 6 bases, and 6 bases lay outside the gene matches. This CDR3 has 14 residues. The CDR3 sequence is CASSFTSETDTQYF. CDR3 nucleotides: TGTGCCAGCAGCTTTACTAGCGAGACAGATACGCAGTATTTT. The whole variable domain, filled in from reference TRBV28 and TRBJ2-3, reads DVKVTQSSRYLVKRTGEKVFLECVQDMDHENMFWYRQDPGLGLRLIYFSYDVKMKEKGDIPEGYSVSREKKERFSLILESASTNQTSMYLCASSFTSETDTQYFGPGTRLTVL.

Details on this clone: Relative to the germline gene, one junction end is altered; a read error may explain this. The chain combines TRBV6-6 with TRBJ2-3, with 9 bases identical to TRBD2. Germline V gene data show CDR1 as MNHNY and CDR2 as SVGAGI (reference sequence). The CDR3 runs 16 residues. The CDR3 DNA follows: TGTGCCAGCAGCTACTCTGCTAGCGGGGGCACAGATACGCAGTATTTT. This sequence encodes CASSYSASGGTDTQYF.

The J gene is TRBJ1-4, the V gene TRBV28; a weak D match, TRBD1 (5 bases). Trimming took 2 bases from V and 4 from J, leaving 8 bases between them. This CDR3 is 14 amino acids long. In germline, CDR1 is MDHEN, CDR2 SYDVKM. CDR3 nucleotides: TGTGCCAGCAGTTTACAGGGCCTTAATGAAAAACTGTTTTTT. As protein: CASSLQGLNEKLFF.

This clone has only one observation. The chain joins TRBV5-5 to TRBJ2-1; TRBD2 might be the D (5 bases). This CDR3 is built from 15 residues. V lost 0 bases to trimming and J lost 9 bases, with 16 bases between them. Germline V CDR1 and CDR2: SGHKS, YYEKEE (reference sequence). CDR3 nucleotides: TGTGCCAGCAGCTTGGTGGCTAGCAGACCGGGTGAGCAGTTCTTC. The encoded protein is CASSLVASRPGEQFF.

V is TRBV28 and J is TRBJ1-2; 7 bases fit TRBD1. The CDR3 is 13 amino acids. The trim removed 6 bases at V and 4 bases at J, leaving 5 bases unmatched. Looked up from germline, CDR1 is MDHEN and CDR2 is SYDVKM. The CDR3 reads CASREQGLYGYTF. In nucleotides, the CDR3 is TGTGCCAGCAGGGAACAGGGGCTCTATGGCTACACCTTC.

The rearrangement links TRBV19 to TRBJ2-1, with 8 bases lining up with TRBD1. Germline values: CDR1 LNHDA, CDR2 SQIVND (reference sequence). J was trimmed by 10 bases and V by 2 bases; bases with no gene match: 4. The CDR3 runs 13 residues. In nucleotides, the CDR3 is TGTGCCAGTAGTATAATCCGACAGGGGGAGCAGTTCTTC. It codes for CASSIIRQGEQFF.

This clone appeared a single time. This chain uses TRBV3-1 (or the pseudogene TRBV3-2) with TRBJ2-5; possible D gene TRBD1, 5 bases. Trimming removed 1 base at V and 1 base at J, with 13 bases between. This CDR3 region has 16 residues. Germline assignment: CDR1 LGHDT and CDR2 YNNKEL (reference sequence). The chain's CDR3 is CASSQGIDSIQETQYF. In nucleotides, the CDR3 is TGTGCCAGCAGCCAAGGCATCGACAGCATCCAAGAGACCCAGTACTTC.

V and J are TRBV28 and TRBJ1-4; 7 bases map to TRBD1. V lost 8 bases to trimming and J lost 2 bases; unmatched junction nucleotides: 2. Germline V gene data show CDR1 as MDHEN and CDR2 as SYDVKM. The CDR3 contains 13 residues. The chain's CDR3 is CASQTGTNEKLFF. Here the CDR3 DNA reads TGTGCCAGCCAGACAGGGACTAATGAAAAACTGTTTTTT.

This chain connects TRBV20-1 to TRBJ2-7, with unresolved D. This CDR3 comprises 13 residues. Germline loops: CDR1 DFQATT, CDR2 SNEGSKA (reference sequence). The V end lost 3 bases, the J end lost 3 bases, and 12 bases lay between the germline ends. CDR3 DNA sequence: TGCAGTGCTAGTACCCCCTTGTACTACGAGCAGTACTTC. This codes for CSASTPLYYEQYF.

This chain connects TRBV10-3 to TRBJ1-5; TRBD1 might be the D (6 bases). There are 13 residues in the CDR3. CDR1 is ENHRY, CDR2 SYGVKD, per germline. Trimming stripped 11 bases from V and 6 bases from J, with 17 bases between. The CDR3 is CAGNRDLGQPQHF. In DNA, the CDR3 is TGTGCCGGCAACAGGGATCTGGGTCAGCCCCAGCATTTT.

The CDR3 sequence is CASSVVGSTDTQYF. The CDR3 nucleotides are TGCGCCAGCAGCGTCGTAGGGAGCACAGATACGCAGTATTTT. The V gene is TRBV5-1, the J gene TRBJ2-3; the D is unclear. Germline V gives CDR1 SGHRS, CDR2 YFSETQ. The CDR3 runs 14 residues. The V and J ends lost 4 bases and 0 bases respectively, with 9 bases between them.

The chain's CDR3 is CASSRQEATEAFF. CDR3 DNA sequence: TGTGCCAGCTCTCGGCAGGAGGCGACTGAAGCTTTCTTT. The chain combines TRBV6-5 with TRBJ1-1; D remains unclear. V lost 8 bases and J 5 bases, leaving 15 bases between the germline ends. The CDR3 runs 13 residues. CDR1 is MNHEY, CDR2 SVGAGI, per germline.

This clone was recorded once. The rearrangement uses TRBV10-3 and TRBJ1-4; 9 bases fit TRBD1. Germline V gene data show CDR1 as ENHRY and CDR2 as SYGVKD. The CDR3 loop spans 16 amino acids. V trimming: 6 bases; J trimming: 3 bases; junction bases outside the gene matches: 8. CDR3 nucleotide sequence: TGTGCCATCAGCCCGGGACAGGGTAGTGCTAATGAAAAACTGTTTTTT. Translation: CAISPGQGSANEKLFF.